This T cell receptor (beta chain) is from a study of cytomegalovirus exposure and HLA in healthy donors. Study background: As released early, the data held about 85 million unique TCRs from HLA-typed donors. Study results and limitations: The listing of 150 to 200 TCR beta chains classed them as cytomegalovirus-associated. In a later analysis, a missense DCLRE1C variant was linked to TCR beta V- and J-gene trimming. TCR beta sequences reportedly predicted most subjects' HLA-A and HLA-B alleles accurately.

V dropped 4 bases and J dropped 5; count of bases not matched to a gene: 7. Per germline, CDR1 SGHRS and CDR2 YFSETQ. There are 14 residues in the CDR3. The PCR contained 60 Vbeta and 13 Jbeta primers. TCRdb keeps only in-frame clones here, not all; method: immunoSEQ multiplex PCR. In the table there are fewer than 140,000 clones, 60% to 80% of which are singletons. As to this clone: Its cognate antigen is unknown.

The chain recombines TRBV5-1 with TRBJ2-5; 8 nucleotides line up with TRBD2. This TCR was sampled from a middle-aged man in good health and CMV-seronegative. The sequencing input was PBMCs. CDR3 in amino acids: CASSLRLALETQYF. The CDR3 DNA reads TGCGCCAGCAGCCTACGACTAGCGCTCGAGACCCAGTACTTC. Full variable domain (outside the CDR3, taken from reference TRBV5-1 and TRBJ2-5): KAGVTQTPRYLIKTRGQQVTLSCSPISGHRSVSWYQQTPGQGLQFLFEYFSETQRNKGNFPGRFSGRQFSNSRSEMNVSTLELGDSALYLCASSLRLALETQYFGPGTRLLVL.